Shown below are 10 T cell receptor beta chains from a single sample sequenced in a study of Graves' ophthalmopathy and Graves' hyperthyroidism. Amplified material comprised TCR beta CDR3 regions derived from RNA transcripts. RT-PCR with HTBI primers came first, then second-round multiplex PCR. TCRdb reprocessed the multiplex PCR reads with MiXCR, giving one entry per CDR3 protein. Of around 670,000 distinct CDR3 sequences listed, roughly two fifths are singletons. The sample taken for sequencing was peripheral blood. These receptors were collected from an adult man with Graves' ophthalmopathy.

On this clonotype itself: This may arise from a read error, as a much more abundant clone is one base away. The J gene is TRBJ1-2, the V gene TRBV15; D gene ambiguous. The CDR3 covers 15 residues. CDR1 is LNHNV, CDR2 YYDKDF, per germline (reference sequence). CDR3 residues: CASSQGKGASYGYTF. CDR3 sequence (DNA): TGTGCCAGCAGCCAAGGGAAGGGAGCTAGCTATGGCTACACCTTC.

The sample holds many counts of this clonotype. This chain uses TRBV7-6 with TRBJ2-5; 13 nucleotides agree with TRBD2. Germline V gene lookup returns CDR1 SGHVS and CDR2 FNYEAQ. Germline trimming cut 1 base from V and 1 base from J; bases unmatched to any gene: 3. The CDR3 spans 17 residues. The CDR3 sequence is CASSLGLAGGVQETQYF. In nucleotides, the CDR3 is TGTGCCAGCAGCTTAGGACTAGCGGGAGGTGTCCAAGAGACCCAGTACTTC.

This rearrangement joins TRBV6-5 to TRBJ1-6, with D unclear. The CDR3 consists of 14 residues. V lost 0 bases and J lost 9, with 9 bases in between. Germline V CDR1 and CDR2: MNHEY, SVGAGI. CDR3 DNA: TGTGCCAGCAGTTACTCAGGGAACGGTTCACCCCTCCACTTT. Translated: CASSYSGNGSPLHF.

This clonotype was found a few times. The rearrangement joins TRBV29-1 to TRBJ1-4; D ambiguous. The ends were cut back, 3 bases at V and 0 bases at J, with 8 bases in the middle. Germline V CDR1 and CDR2: SQVTM, ANQGSEA. The CDR3 contains 14 residues. The CDR3 protein is CSVEDGTTNEKLFF. As DNA, the CDR3 is TGCAGCGTTGAGGACGGAACAACTAATGAAAAACTGTTTTTT.

The chain employs TRBV2 and TRBJ1-1; 11 bases align to TRBD1. The CDR3 has 19 residues. Germline V lookup: CDR1 SNHLY, CDR2 FYNNEI. V trimming: 5 bases; J trimming: 4 bases; junction bases outside the gene matches: 18. The CDR3 sequence: CASSYTPGQGALPPTEAFF. CDR3 bases: TGTGCCAGCAGTTACACTCCAGGACAGGGGGCGCTTCCCCCCACTGAAGCTTTCTTT.

This chain uses TRBV20-1 with TRBJ2-7; D is tentatively TRBD1 or TRBD2 (5 bases each). Trimming pared 6 bases from V and 0 bases from J, leaving 12 bases between. The CDR3 is 13 amino acids. In germline, CDR1 is DFQATT, CDR2 SNEGSKA (reference sequence). CDR3 protein: CSATGTASYEQYF. The CDR3 DNA sequence: TGCAGTGCGACCGGGACCGCCTCCTACGAGCAGTACTTC.

This clonotype was detected many times. V gene TRBV15 combines with J gene TRBJ2-5, with 9 bases that match TRBD1. From germline, CDR1 is LNHNV and CDR2 YYDKDF (reference sequence). This CDR3 has 14 residues. J was trimmed by 3 bases and V by 5 bases; bases with no gene match: 4. CDR3 loop: CATSGWTGEETQYF. CDR3 DNA sequence: TGTGCCACCAGCGGATGGACAGGGGAAGAGACCCAGTACTTC.

This clonotype occurred many times. The V and J genes are TRBV10-2 and TRBJ2-7; TRBD2 matches at 13 bases. J gave up 5 bases and V 9 bases, and 4 bases lay outside the gene matches. The CDR3 runs 13 residues. Germline V CDR1 and CDR2: WSHSY, SAAADI. CDR3 nucleotide sequence: TGCGCCAGTAGGACTAGCGGGAGCCACGAGCAGTACTTC. Translation: CASRTSGSHEQYF.

This clonotype has ten or more counts. The chain combines TRBV11-1 with TRBJ2-2; D gene uncertain. The CDR3 length is 14 residues. The V and J ends lost 7 bases and 5 bases respectively, with 14 bases between them. Germline V CDR1 and CDR2: SGHAT, FQDESV (reference sequence). The CDR3: CASTSSGRTGELFF. The CDR3 nucleotides are TGTGCCAGCACCTCATCGGGCCGTACCGGGGAGCTGTTTTTT.

The chain uses TRBV20-1 and TRBJ1-2, with 8 bases aligning to TRBD1. CDR1 and CDR2 from the germline V gene are DFQATT and SNEGSKA (reference sequence). Trimming at V came to 5 bases and at J to 5 bases, leaving 7 bases not matched to a gene. The CDR3 sequence is 13 residues long. CDR3 in DNA: TGCAGTGCTGGGGACAGGACGATTTATGGCTACACCTTC. It codes for CSAGDRTIYGYTF.